This TCR beta chain was found in a study of CD8+ T cells in alopecia areata. Specified treatment: oral pan-JAK inhibitor, 5-10 mg twice daily. This clone was detected only a few times. What it recognizes is unknown. Findings of the study overall: Across lesional scalp, and particularly alopecia totalis/universalis, clonality surpassed that of normal scalp.

Extracted RNA was reverse transcribed, and the resulting cDNA served as sequencing template. Generated by immunoSEQ multiplex PCR, the TCRdb table keeps only in-frame clones and is missing some. The sample contains about 74,000 clones, 29% of which appear only once. The CDR3 loop spans 13 amino acids. Germline CDR1 and CDR2: LNHDA and SQIVND (reference sequence). Trimming left V 2 bases short and J 4 bases short, with 6 bases between. This TCR was recovered from a human donor with alopecia areata. The chain joins TRBV19 to TRBJ1-5, with D possibly matching TRBD1 (5 bases). Source: CD8+ T cells sorted from blood, taken at week 4, from a patient treated with tofacitinib. DNA of the CDR3: TGTGCCAGTAGTATAAGACAGAATCAGCCCCAGCATTTT. Translating it yields CASSIRQNQPQHF.